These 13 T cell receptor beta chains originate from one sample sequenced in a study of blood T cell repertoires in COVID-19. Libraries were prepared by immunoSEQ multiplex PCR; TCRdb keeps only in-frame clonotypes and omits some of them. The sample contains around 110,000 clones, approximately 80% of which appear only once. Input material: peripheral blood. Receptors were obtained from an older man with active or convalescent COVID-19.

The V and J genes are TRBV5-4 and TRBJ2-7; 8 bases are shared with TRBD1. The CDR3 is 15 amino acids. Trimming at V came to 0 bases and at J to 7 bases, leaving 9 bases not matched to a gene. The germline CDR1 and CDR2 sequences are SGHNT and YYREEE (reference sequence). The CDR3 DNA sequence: TGTGCCAGCAGCTTGGACGGGGCAGGGGGCGAGGAGCAGTACTTC. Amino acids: CASSLDGAGGEEQYF.

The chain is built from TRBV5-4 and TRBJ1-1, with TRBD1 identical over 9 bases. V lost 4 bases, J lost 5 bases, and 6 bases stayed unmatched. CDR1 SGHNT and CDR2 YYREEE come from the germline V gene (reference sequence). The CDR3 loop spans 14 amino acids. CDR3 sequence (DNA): TGTGCCAGCAGCGCGGGACAGGGTCGGACTGAAGCTTTCTTT. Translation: CASSAGQGRTEAFF.

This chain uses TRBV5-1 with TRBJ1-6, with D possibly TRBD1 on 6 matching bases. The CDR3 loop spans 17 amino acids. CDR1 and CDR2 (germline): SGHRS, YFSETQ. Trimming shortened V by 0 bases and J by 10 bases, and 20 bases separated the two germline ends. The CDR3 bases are TGCGCCAGCAGCTTGGCCCTCCGGGGGGGCGAAAAGTCACCCCTCCACTTT. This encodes CASSLALRGGEKSPLHF. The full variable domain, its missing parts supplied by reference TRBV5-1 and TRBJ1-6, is KAGVTQTPRYLIKTRGQQVTLSCSPISGHRSVSWYQQTPGQGLQFLFEYFSETQRNKGNFPGRFSGRQFSNSRSEMNVSTLELGDSALYLCASSLALRGGEKSPLHFGNGTRLTVT.

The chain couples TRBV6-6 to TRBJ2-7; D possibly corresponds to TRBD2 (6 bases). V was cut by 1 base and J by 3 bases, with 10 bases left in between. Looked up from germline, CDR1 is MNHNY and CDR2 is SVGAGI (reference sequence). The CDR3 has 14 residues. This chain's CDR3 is CASSYYGSGYEQYF. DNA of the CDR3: TGTGCCAGCAGTTACTACGGTAGCGGCTACGAGCAGTACTTC.

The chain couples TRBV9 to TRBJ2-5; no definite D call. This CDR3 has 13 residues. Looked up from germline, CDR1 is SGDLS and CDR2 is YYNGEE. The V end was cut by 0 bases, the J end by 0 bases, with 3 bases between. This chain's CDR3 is CASSVGNQETQYF. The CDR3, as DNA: TGTGCCAGCAGCGTAGGTAACCAAGAGACCCAGTACTTC.

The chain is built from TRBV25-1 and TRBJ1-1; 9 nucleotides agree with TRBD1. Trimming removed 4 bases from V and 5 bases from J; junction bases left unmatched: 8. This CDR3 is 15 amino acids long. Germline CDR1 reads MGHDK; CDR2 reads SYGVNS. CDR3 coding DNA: TGTGCCAGCAGTGGGCCGGACAGGGGAAGAACTGAAGCTTTCTTT. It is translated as CASSGPDRGRTEAFF.

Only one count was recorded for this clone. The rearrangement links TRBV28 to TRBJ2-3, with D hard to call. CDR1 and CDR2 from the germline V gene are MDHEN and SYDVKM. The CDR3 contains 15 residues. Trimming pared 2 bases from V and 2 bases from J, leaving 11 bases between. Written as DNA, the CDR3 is TGTGCCAGCAGTTTAACCCCGCCTATCACAGATACGCAGTATTTT. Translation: CASSLTPPITDTQYF.

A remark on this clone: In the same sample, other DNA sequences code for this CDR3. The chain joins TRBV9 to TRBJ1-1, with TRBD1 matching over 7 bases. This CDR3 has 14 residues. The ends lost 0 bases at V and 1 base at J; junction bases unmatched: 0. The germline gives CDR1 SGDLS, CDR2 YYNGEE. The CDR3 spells CASSVGQGNTEAFF. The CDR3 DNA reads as TGTGCCAGCAGCGTAGGACAGGGGAACACTGAAGCTTTCTTT.

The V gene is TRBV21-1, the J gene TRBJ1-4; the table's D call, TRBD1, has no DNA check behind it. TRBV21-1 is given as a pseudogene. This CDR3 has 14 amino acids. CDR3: CASRRGQKNEKLFF. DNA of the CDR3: TGTGCCAGCAGGCGGGGACAGAAAAATGAAAAACTGTTTTTT.

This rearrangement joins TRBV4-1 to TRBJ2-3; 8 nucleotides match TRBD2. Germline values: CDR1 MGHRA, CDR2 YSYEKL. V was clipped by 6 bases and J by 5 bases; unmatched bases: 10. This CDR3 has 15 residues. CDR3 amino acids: CASSLSGAPGDTQYF. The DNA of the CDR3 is TGCGCCAGCAGTCTTAGCGGGGCCCCGGGAGATACGCAGTATTTT.

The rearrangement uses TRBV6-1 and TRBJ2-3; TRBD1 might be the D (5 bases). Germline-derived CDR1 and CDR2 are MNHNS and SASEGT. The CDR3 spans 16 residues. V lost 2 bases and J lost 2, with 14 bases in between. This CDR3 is CASSELNRHPTDTQYF. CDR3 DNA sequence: TGTGCCAGCAGTGAACTCAACAGGCATCCCACAGATACGCAGTATTTT.

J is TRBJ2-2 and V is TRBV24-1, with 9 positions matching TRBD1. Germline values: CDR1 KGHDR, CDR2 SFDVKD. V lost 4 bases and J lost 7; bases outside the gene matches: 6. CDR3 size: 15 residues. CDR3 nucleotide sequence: TGTGCCACCAGTGAAACGGGACAGGGAAGCGGGGAGCTGTTTTTT. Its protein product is CATSETGQGSGELFF.

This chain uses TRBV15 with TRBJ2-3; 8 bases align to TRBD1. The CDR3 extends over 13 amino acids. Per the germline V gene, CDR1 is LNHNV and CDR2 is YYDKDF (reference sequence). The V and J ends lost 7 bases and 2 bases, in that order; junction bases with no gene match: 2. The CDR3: CATTGGNTDTQYF. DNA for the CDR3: TGTGCCACCACAGGGGGCAACACAGATACGCAGTATTTT.